A single T cell receptor beta chain is shown here with its context. The antigen remains undetermined. Unmatched junction bases numbered 8, after V lost 7 bases and J lost 12 bases. Germline assignment: CDR1 GTSNPN and CDR2 SVGIG (reference sequence). The CDR3 spans 11 residues. This sample stems from a study of beta chain features in type 1 diabetes. Study outcomes and limitations: The cDNA sequencing approach could over-represent high-TCR-expressing cells. Type 1 diabetes patients had VDJ junctions that carried fewer insertions and more deletions. Shortening of TCRB CDR3s, moderate but significant, appeared in all four CD4+ subsets of Type 1 diabetes patients. The similarity of naive, central memory and Treg TCRB repertoires appeared greater among patients than among healthy donors. Any role of HLA type in TCRB rearrangement remained unresolved here.

Sequenced material consisted of expressed TCRB transcripts (all of the isolated RNA was reverse transcribed). The method was immunoSEQ multiplex PCR; TCRdb's version includes in-frame clones alone and lacks a portion of them. Among some 350,000 clones listed, approximately 13% were seen once. The sequenced sample consisted of naive CD4+ T cells from blood. This sequence originates from a woman aged 18 to 35 with type 1 diabetes. The chain carries TRBV30 and TRBJ2-1, with 8 bases identical to TRBD2. Here the CDR3 reads CASGLAMWQFF. For the CDR3, the DNA is TGTGCCTCTGGACTAGCTATGTGGCAGTTCTTC.